A selection of T cell receptor beta chains follows, all from one sample in a study of cytomegalovirus exposure and HLA in healthy donors. Data came from immunoSEQ multiplex PCR; TCRdb stores just in-frame clones and leaves some out. The table records more than 85,000 clones, around 78% of them present only once. Sequencing was carried out using PBMCs. These receptors were obtained from a woman aged 25-40 years in good health and CMV-seronegative. Both conserved end residues are part of each CDR3. The D gene is left open where the match is weak.

TRBJ2-1 | - | TRBV7-3 | CATPGRDRNNEQFF
TRBJ2-1 | TRBD2 | TRBV11-3 | CASSLSGRNEQFF
TRBJ2-5 | TRBD2 | TRBV10-2 | CASRGLAGEETQYF
TRBJ2-7 | - | TRBV7-9 | CASSLGLDLSYEQYF
TRBJ1-1 | TRBD1 | TRBV2 | CASRRDRAANTEAFF
TRBJ2-6 | - | TRBV7-8 | CASSSRGGAGANVLTF
TRBJ1-2 | - | TRBV9 | CASSVAPGENYGYTF
TRBJ1-5 | - | TRBV7-6 | CASSSYNQPQHF
TRBJ2-2 | - | TRBV4-1 | CASSQSGGAYIGELFF
TRBJ2-1 | TRBD2 | TRBV2 | CAAKGSGRSVNEQFF
TRBJ1-1 | - | TRBV19 | CASCVTGTGTEAFF
TRBJ1-1 | TRBD1 | TRBV4-3 | CASSQGTGGGKGTEAFF
TRBJ1-3 | TRBD1 | TRBV4-1 | CASSAWDSSGNTIYF
TRBJ2-7 | TRBD1 | TRBV28 | CASRRDRYEQYF
TRBJ1-5 | - | TRBV28 | CASSPFGVQPQHF
TRBJ1-4 | TRBD1 | TRBV6-5 | CASSRTGGVDEKLFF
TRBJ1-1 | - | TRBV11-2 | CASSPRGTAFF
TRBJ2-1 | TRBD1 | TRBV20-1 | CSASGGNEQFF
TRBJ2-5 | TRBD2 | TRBV7-8 | CASSRSSWRGGWETQYF
TRBJ1-5 | - | TRBV27 | CASSFSWGDQPQHF
TRBJ2-7 | - | TRBV27 | CASREAGVQDEQYF
TRBJ1-5 | TRBD1 | TRBV5-6 | CASSFGQGNQPQHF
TRBJ2-1 | TRBD2 | TRBV7-6 | CASTTSPGLASNEQFF
TRBJ1-2 | TRBD1 | TRBV6-5 | CASSSIRDRGDGYTF
TRBJ2-1 | TRBD1 | TRBV5-1 | CASSLLGGSHNEQFF
TRBJ2-1 | TRBD2 | TRBV4-1 | CASSLHGTSGYNEQFF
TRBJ2-5 | TRBD2 | TRBV7-2 | CASSLSAGVETQYF
TRBJ2-5 | - | TRBV5-1 | CASSMGPRGETQYF
TRBJ2-4 | - | TRBV2 | CASSDRGPVPPKNIQYF
TRBJ2-7 | - | TRBV27 | CASRQSGVAFYEQYF
TRBJ1-1 | - | TRBV28 | CASSLFGGGRNTEAFF
TRBJ1-2 | - | TRBV6-5 | CASKIPGDYGYTF
TRBJ2-5 | - | TRBV6-1 | CAMGRGEETQYF
TRBJ2-7 | - | TRBV13 | CASSLGRTEYEQYF
TRBJ1-2 | - | TRBV4-3 | CASSQGMTVYGYTF